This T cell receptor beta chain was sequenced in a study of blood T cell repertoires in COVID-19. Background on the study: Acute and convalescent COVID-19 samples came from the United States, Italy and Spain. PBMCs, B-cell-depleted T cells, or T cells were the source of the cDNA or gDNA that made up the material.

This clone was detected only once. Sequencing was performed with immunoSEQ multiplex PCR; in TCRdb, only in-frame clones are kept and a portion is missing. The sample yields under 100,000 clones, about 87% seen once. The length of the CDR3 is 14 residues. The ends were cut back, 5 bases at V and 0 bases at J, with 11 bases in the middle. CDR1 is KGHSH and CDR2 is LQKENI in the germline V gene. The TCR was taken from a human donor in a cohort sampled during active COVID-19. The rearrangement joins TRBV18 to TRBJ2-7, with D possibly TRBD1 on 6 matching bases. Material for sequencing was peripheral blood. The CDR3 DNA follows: TGTGCCAGCTCATCCGGGACAAACTCCTACGAGCAGTACTTC. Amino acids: CASSSGTNSYEQYF.